Listed here is a single TCR beta chain. Its antigen is currently unknown. TCRdb's copy holds only in-frame clones and misses some; the assay was immunoSEQ multiplex PCR. The table shows tens of thousands of clones, with roughly 90% occurring only once. These data come from a study of T cell responses to AZD1222 COVID-19 vaccine. About the study: Pooling of second doses given at about 4 or about 12 weeks was done.

Study outcomes and limitations: Most donors were white British and more were female, and clonal diversity was possibly underestimated. Repertoire sampling was restricted to post-peak T cell response timepoints.

CDR3 length equals 15 residues. J gave up 2 bases and V 5 bases, and 6 bases lay outside the gene matches. The V gene's germline CDR1 is SGHTA and CDR2 FQGNSA. The receptor was derived from an adult in good health. This sequence joins TRBV7-2 and TRBJ2-1, with TRBD1 matching over 7 bases. The sequenced sample was peripheral blood, obtained on day 0 of AZD1222 vaccination. DNA for the CDR3: TGTGCCAGCAGCGTAGGGACAGAAACCTACAATGAGCAGTTCTTC. Translated: CASSVGTETYNEQFF.